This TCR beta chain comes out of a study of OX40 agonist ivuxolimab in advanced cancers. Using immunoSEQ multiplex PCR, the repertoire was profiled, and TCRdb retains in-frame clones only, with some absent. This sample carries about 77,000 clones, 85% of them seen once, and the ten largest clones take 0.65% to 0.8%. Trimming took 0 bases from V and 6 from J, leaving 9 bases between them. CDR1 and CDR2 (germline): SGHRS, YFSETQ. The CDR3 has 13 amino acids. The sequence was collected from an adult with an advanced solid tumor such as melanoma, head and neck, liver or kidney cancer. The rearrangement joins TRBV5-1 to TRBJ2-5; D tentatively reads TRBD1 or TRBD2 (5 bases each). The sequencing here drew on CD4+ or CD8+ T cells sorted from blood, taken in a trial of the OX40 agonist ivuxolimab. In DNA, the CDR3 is TGCGCCAGCAGCTTGGTTCGGGGCCAGACCCAGTACTTC. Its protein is CASSLVRGQTQYF. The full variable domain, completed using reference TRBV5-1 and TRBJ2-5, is KAGVTQTPRYLIKTRGQQVTLSCSPISGHRSVSWYQQTPGQGLQFLFEYFSETQRNKGNFPGRFSGRQFSNSRSEMNVSTLELGDSALYLCASSLVRGQTQYFGPGTRLLVL.